Listed below are T cell receptor beta chains from one sample, sequenced in a study of blood T cell repertoires in COVID-19. Assay: immunoSEQ multiplex PCR; the TCRdb copy retains only in-frame clones and omits some. The data hold 200,000 to 300,000 clones, with more than 70% observed a single time. Sequences were obtained from peripheral blood. Receptors originate from a woman between 50 and 59 years old with acute or convalescent COVID-19. Both conserved end residues are part of each CDR3. A D gene is named only where the DNA matches it firmly. Not all rows give a size; the values are once, few, many and, for expanded clones, a class.

D,J,size,V,CDR3
NA,TRBJ2-5,NA,TRBV6-5,CASRGWLAETQYF
TRBD2,TRBJ2-7,NA,TRBV6-5,CASSRTSGIGEQYF
TRBD1,TRBJ1-2,NA,TRBV20-1,CSASGTGSFAF
NA,TRBJ1-5,NA,TRBV18,CASSPGRDQPQHF
TRBD1,TRBJ2-1,NA,TRBV18,CASSPGQGSYNEQFF
TRBD1,TRBJ2-3,NA,TRBV3-1/TRBV3-2,CASSHNRGESTDTQYF
NA,TRBJ2-7,NA,TRBV2,CASSAQGNEQYF
NA,TRBJ2-2,NA,TRBV21-1,CASSTGTGNTGELFF
NA,TRBJ2-2,NA,TRBV30,CAWSVPPWVGRHTGELFF
NA,TRBJ1-4,NA,TRBV18,CASSPNREGVKLFF
NA,TRBJ1-1,few,TRBV28,CASSLLGASIWGTEAFF
NA,TRBJ2-7,NA,TRBV6-2/TRBV6-3,CASSYSRPGQYF
TRBD1,TRBJ1-5,NA,TRBV6-5,CASSGQGVSQPQHF